The 15 T cell receptor beta chains below were found in one sample sequenced in a study of regulatory T cells in long-lasting Graves disease listed by TCRdb under 2021. Receptor amplification or capture employed multiplex PCR. The instrument given in TCRdb is Illumina HiSeq 4000. To build TCR beta libraries, CDR3 regions were amplified by Arm-PCR using iRepertoire HTBI primers. TCRdb trimmed public reads at Q25 via fastp, called clones via MiXCR and kept in-frame beta chains. When rows share a CDR3 protein, they turn into one entry using the most common DNA and genes. The sample contains approximately 350,000 distinct CDR3 sequences, 20% to 25% of them found a single time. The ten most abundant clones make up 25% to 30% of the sample. In the paper's terms, the time point label means: persistent/refractory GD, antithyroid drugs over 5 years with positive TRAb. RNA was extracted from PBMCs in TRIzol for both TCR sequencing and RNA sequencing.

The source material was peripheral blood mononuclear cells (PBMCs), sampled when the disease was refractory, from a patient treated with antithyroid drugs. The receptors come from a woman aged 40-49 years with Graves disease. Donor details come from another sample of the same person, matched by shared clones.

The chain carries TRBV5-1 and TRBJ2-2, with 9 bases lining up with TRBD2. CDR1 SGHRS and CDR2 YFSETQ come from the germline V gene. The V gene end was trimmed by 7 bases and the J gene end by 2 bases; junction bases not matched to a gene: 15. This CDR3 spans 18 amino acids. CDR3 protein: CASSERKLAGVNTGELFF. Written as DNA, the CDR3 is TGCGCCAGCTCCGAAAGAAAATTAGCGGGAGTCAACACCGGGGAGCTGTTTTTT.

This clonotype appeared many times. The J gene is TRBJ2-4, the V gene TRBV12-3 or TRBV12-4, with unresolved D. CDR3 length: 15 residues. V lost 3 bases and J lost 8, with 17 bases in between. As DNA, the CDR3 is TGTGCCAGCAGTTTCCCGACTCTAGGAATAGACATTCAGTACTTC. Encoded protein: CASSFPTLGIDIQYF.

This clonotype appeared many times. V and J are TRBV5-5 and TRBJ1-1; 8 bases are a match to TRBD1. The CDR3 is 13 amino acids. V gave up 6 bases and J gave up 5 bases; unmatched junction bases: 6. CDR1 is SGHKS and CDR2 is YYEKEE in the germline V gene (reference sequence). CDR3 coding DNA: TGTGCCAGCACAGGACAGGGAAAAACTGAAGCTTTCTTT. Its protein product is CASTGQGKTEAFF.

This clonotype was recorded only once. This rearrangement joins TRBV7-9 to TRBJ2-5; 9 nucleotides agree with TRBD1. The ends lost 5 bases at V and 2 bases at J; junction bases unmatched: 12. The V gene's germline CDR1 is SEHNR and CDR2 FQNEAQ (reference sequence). This CDR3 is built from 17 residues. The chain's CDR3 is CASSMPTRDRAQETQYF. CDR3 sequence (DNA): TGTGCCAGCAGCATGCCGACCCGGGACAGGGCTCAAGAGACCCAGTACTTC.

This clonotype was picked up many times. The V gene is TRBV6-1, the J gene TRBJ2-5; 9 bases align to TRBD2. Germline V CDR1 and CDR2: MNHNS, SASEGT. The CDR3 is 16 residues long. Germline trimming cut 6 bases from V and 7 bases from J; bases unmatched to any gene: 15. CDR3 DNA: TGTGCCAGCAGCCAAAGAGGGGTTAGCGGGAGTATGACCCAGTACTTC. Its translation: CASSQRGVSGSMTQYF.

V usage is TRBV5-1 and J usage is TRBJ2-1; 7 bases map to TRBD2. Germline lookup yields CDR1 SGHRS and CDR2 YFSETQ. Trimming removed 2 bases from V and 4 bases from J; junction bases left unmatched: 6. This CDR3 spans 15 amino acids. CDR3 protein: CASSFGGSMYNEQFF. CDR3 nucleotides: TGCGCCAGCAGCTTTGGCGGGAGTATGTACAATGAGCAGTTCTTC.

Concerning this clonotype: The junction differs from germline at one of its ends, possibly a read error. The V and J genes are TRBV28 and TRBJ2-1; TRBD2 agrees at 11 bases. The CDR3 runs 16 residues. Germline V gene data show CDR1 as MDHEN and CDR2 as SYDVKM. The CDR3 DNA reads TGTGCCAGCAAAGGTGTAGCGGGAGGGCGGGACAACGAGCAGTTCTTC. Its translation: CASKGVAGGRDNEQFF.

This clonotype was seen a few times. The J gene is TRBJ1-1, the V gene TRBV18; perhaps TRBD1 as D (6 bases). There are 14 residues in the CDR3. Germline CDR1 and CDR2: KGHSH and LQKENI. Trimming removed 4 bases from V and 8 bases from J, with 17 bases in between. In nucleotides, the CDR3 is TGTGCCAGCTCACAACGGACAGCGACGTCCGAAGCTTTCTTT. Protein sequence: CASSQRTATSEAFF.

V usage is TRBV20-1 and J usage is TRBJ2-7; no firm D call. Germline CDR1 is DFQATT and CDR2 is SNEGSKA (reference sequence). The CDR3 is 10 amino acids. Trimming shortened V by 7 bases and J by 1 base, and 5 bases separated the two germline ends. CDR3 bases: TGCAGTGGACTTTCCTACGAGCAGTACTTC. Translated, it gives CSGLSYEQYF.

This chain uses TRBV6-5 with TRBJ2-1; 8 nucleotides line up with TRBD2. CDR1 and CDR2 from the germline V gene are MNHEY and SVGAGI. The CDR3 has 18 residues. Unmatched junction bases numbered 14, after V lost 0 bases and J lost 7 bases. CDR3 nucleotide sequence: TGTGCCAGCAGTTACTCGACCCTCACAGCGGGAGTCGGAAATGAGCAGTTCTTC. Its translation is CASSYSTLTAGVGNEQFF.

This clonotype was observed a handful of times. The CDR3 sequence is CASSYGLQKHSGNTIYF. CDR3 DNA: TGTGCCAGCAGTTACGGGTTGCAGAAACACTCTGGAAACACCATATATTTT. The genes are TRBV6-2 or TRBV6-3 and TRBJ1-3; D remains unclear. This CDR3 is 17 amino acids long. V gave up 2 bases and J gave up 0 bases, with 14 bases separating them. Germline V gene sequence: CDR1 MNHEY, CDR2 SVGEGT.

With respect to this clonotype: This may come from a read error, since a much larger clone is one base off. V and J are TRBV12-3 or TRBV12-4 and TRBJ2-2; 9 bases match TRBD2. V shed 9 bases and J 6 bases; nucleotides not matched to a gene: 2. CDR3 length: 12 amino acids. The CDR3 spells CASSGRPGELFF. DNA for the CDR3: TGTGCCAGTAGCGGGAGACCCGGGGAGCTGTTTTTT.

The CDR3 spells CASSLAVSSAEAKMQFF. The CDR3 nucleotides are TGCGCCAGCAGCTTGGCCGTAAGTTCAGCGGAAGCCAAAATGCAGTTCTTC. This chain joins TRBV5-1 and TRBJ2-1; tentatively, D is TRBD2 (5 bases). V was clipped by 0 bases and J by 12 bases, with 25 bases between them. The CDR3 contains 17 residues. Germline values: CDR1 SGHRS, CDR2 YFSETQ.

This clonotype was detected ten times or more. The chain is built from TRBV28 and TRBJ2-7; D unresolved. This CDR3 spans 15 amino acids. Trimming took off 3 bases at V and 0 bases at J, with 12 bases between the two ends. Germline-derived CDR1 and CDR2 are MDHEN and SYDVKM. DNA of the CDR3: TGTGCCAGCAGTTTCGGCCCTCTCAACTCCTACGAGCAGTACTTC. Translated, it gives CASSFGPLNSYEQYF.

This rearrangement joins TRBV19 to TRBJ2-4, with 10 bases aligning to TRBD1. There are 15 residues in the CDR3. Germline V gene lookup returns CDR1 LNHDA and CDR2 SQIVND (reference sequence). The junction had 3 bases not matched to a gene; V was cut back by 4 bases and J by 3 bases. The CDR3 DNA reads as TGTGCCAGTAGTAGACAGGGGGCAGTCAAAAACATTCAGTACTTC. Its protein is CASSRQGAVKNIQYF.